The 21 T cell receptor beta chains below all came from one sample that was sequenced in a study of identical twins. Via MiXCR, TCRdb re-called the 5' RACE reads, giving one row per CDR3 protein. The sample consists of hundreds of thousands of distinct CDR3 sequences, approximately 8% of them appearing once. Separately, the same data were catalogued under a study of yellow fever vaccine responses in identical twins.

Sequencing input: memory (CD45RO+) T cells sorted from blood. These receptors all come from a woman aged 18-29 years in good health.

The V call is TRBV18, the J call TRBJ2-2; TRBD2 matches 10 bases. After removal of 5 bases from V and 7 bases from J, the junction contained 13 bases not matched to a gene. CDR1 KGHSH and CDR2 LQKENI come from the germline V gene. The CDR3 length is 17 residues. As DNA, the CDR3 is TGTGCCAGCTCAGACGCCCGGCTAGCGGGAGCGAGCGGGGAGCTGTTTTTT. Translation gives CASSDARLAGASGELFF.

V gene TRBV4-2 combines with J gene TRBJ1-2; D might be TRBD1 (6 bases). The CDR3 is 14 amino acids. The V end was cut by 5 bases, the J end by 8 bases, with 18 bases between. From germline, CDR1 is LGHNA and CDR2 YNFKEQ. The CDR3 region is CASSEPGEISGYTF. CDR3 sequence (DNA): TGTGCCAGCAGCGAACCAGGGGAGATTAGCGGCTACACCTTC.

This clonotype was seen at least ten times. The rearrangement uses TRBV7-2 and TRBJ2-2, with TRBD1 matching 7 bases. Trimming at V came to 4 bases and at J to 6 bases, leaving 5 bases not matched to a gene. The CDR3 is 14 amino acids. CDR1 is SGHTA and CDR2 is FQGNSA in the germline V gene. DNA for the CDR3: TGTGCCAGCAGCTACAGACAGGGCCCCGGGGAGCTGTTTTTT. Translation: CASSYRQGPGELFF.

The genes are TRBV7-2 and TRBJ1-1, with D perhaps matching TRBD1 (6 bases). V dropped 1 base and J dropped 5 bases, with 11 bases sitting between them. This CDR3 has 14 residues. Germline values: CDR1 SGHTA, CDR2 FQGNSA. This CDR3 is CASSLVGGWTEAFF. The CDR3 DNA follows: TGTGCCAGCAGCTTAGTAGGGGGTTGGACTGAAGCTTTCTTT.

The chain employs TRBV19 and TRBJ2-6; TRBD1 might be the D (6 bases). Germline CDR1 is LNHDA and CDR2 is SQIVND (reference sequence). The V end lost 6 bases, the J end lost 0 bases, and 9 bases lay between the germline ends. The CDR3 is made up of 15 amino acids. CDR3 nucleotide sequence: TGTGCCAGTAGACAGGGACCCTCTGGGGCCAACGTCCTGACTTTC. Protein: CASRQGPSGANVLTF.

V and J are TRBV11-2 and TRBJ2-2; 9 bases match TRBD2. This CDR3 is built from 14 residues. Germline-derived CDR1 and CDR2 are SGHAT and FQNNGV. V lost 8 bases and J lost 3; bases outside the gene matches: 4. The DNA of the CDR3 is TGTGCCAGCGCGGGACTAGCCGACACCGGGGAGCTGTTTTTT. Protein sequence: CASAGLADTGELFF.

This clonotype showed up just a few times. The V call is TRBV3-1, the J call TRBJ1-1; possibly TRBD1 for D (6 bases). The germline V gene encodes CDR1 LGHDT and CDR2 YNNKEL (reference sequence). CDR3 size: 15 residues. V was shortened by 4 bases and J by 1 base, with 13 bases between the two germline ends. CDR3 bases: TGTGCCAGCAGCCCCCAAGGGGGAGCGAACACTGAAGCTTTCTTT. This codes for CASSPQGGANTEAFF.

This clonotype has only a few counts. The rearrangement joins TRBV14 to TRBJ1-2; a possible D gene is TRBD1 (5 bases). The CDR3 length is 16 residues. Per the germline V gene, CDR1 is SGHDN and CDR2 is FVKESK. The V end was cut by 4 bases, the J end by 2 bases, with 17 bases between. The CDR3 region has the DNA TGTGCCAGCAGCCCCTACTCCGGGACGGCCAACTATGGCTACACCTTC. Its protein product is CASSPYSGTANYGYTF.

This clonotype appeared many times. The gene calls are TRBV20-1 and TRBJ2-1; TRBD1 matches 11 bases. Germline-derived CDR1 and CDR2 are DFQATT and SNEGSKA (reference sequence). V shed 5 bases and J 15 bases; nucleotides not matched to a gene: 12. CDR3 length: 13 amino acids. CDR3 sequence (DNA): TGCAGTGCTTTGGGACAGGGGGTCTCCGAGTCGTTCTTC. Translating it yields CSALGQGVSESFF.

This clonotype came up a few times. V gene TRBV4-2 combines with J gene TRBJ1-2, with D hard to call. This CDR3 spans 13 amino acids. Germline values: CDR1 LGHNA, CDR2 YNFKEQ. The V end lost 2 bases, the J end lost 5 bases, and 9 bases lay between the germline ends. The CDR3 loop reads CASSQITEYGYTF. DNA of the CDR3: TGTGCCAGCAGCCAAATTACAGAGTATGGCTACACCTTC.

This chain connects TRBV18 to TRBJ2-7, with 8 bases fitting TRBD2. Germline values: CDR1 KGHSH, CDR2 LQKENI. This CDR3 is 15 amino acids long. The junction had 7 bases not matched to a gene; V was cut back by 3 bases and J by 3 bases. CDR3 protein: CASSPGAGVVYEQYF. The CDR3 nucleotides are TGTGCCAGCTCACCGGGAGCGGGAGTGGTCTACGAGCAGTACTTC.

This clonotype was counted a few times. The rearrangement links TRBV29-1 to TRBJ1-1; TRBD1 agrees at 11 bases. Germline CDR1 SQVTM, CDR2 ANQGSEA. V dropped 4 bases and J dropped 4; count of bases not matched to a gene: 5. CDR3 size: 14 residues. The CDR3: CSVASGTGGTEAFF. As DNA, the CDR3 is TGCAGCGTTGCATCCGGGACAGGGGGCACTGAAGCTTTCTTT. The complete variable domain, with remaining parts taken from reference TRBV29-1 and TRBJ1-1, reads SAVISQKPSRDICQRGTSLTIQCQVDSQVTMMFWYRQQPGQSLTLIATANQGSEATYESGFVIDKFPISRPNLTFSTLTVSNMSPEDSSIYLCSVASGTGGTEAFFGQGTRLTVV.

In this sample, this clonotype turned up many times. This rearrangement joins TRBV28 to TRBJ1-2; 9 bases agree with TRBD1. CDR1 is MDHEN and CDR2 is SYDVKM in the germline V gene. V lost 3 bases, J lost 13 bases, and 9 bases stayed unmatched. The CDR3 sequence is 13 residues long. CDR3 nucleotide sequence: TGTGCCAGCAGTTTGGGGACAGGGATCAGGTTCACCTTC. Protein: CASSLGTGIRFTF.

The chain is built from TRBV6-5 and TRBJ2-3; 11 bases agree with TRBD1. The CDR3 totals 15 residues. CDR1 and CDR2 from the germline V gene are MNHEY and SVGAGI. V was pared by 2 bases and J by 6 bases, with 4 bases of the junction left unmatched. The CDR3 here is CASSYAGTGGDTQYF. CDR3 DNA sequence: TGTGCCAGCAGTTACGCCGGGACAGGGGGGGATACGCAGTATTTT.

V gene TRBV29-1 combines with J gene TRBJ2-7; a weak D match, TRBD2 (6 bases). Germline CDR1 SQVTM, CDR2 ANQGSEA. Trimming cost V 5 bases and J 2 bases, with 16 bases left between them. There are 14 residues in the CDR3. The CDR3 DNA follows: TGCAGCGTTCTCGGCCTAGCGAAAACCTACGAGCAGTACTTC. Its protein is CSVLGLAKTYEQYF.

This clonotype was seen many times. This rearrangement joins TRBV6-1 to TRBJ2-1, with D unclear. This CDR3 has 15 amino acids. Trimming cost V 5 bases and J 4 bases, with 15 bases left between them. Germline V gives CDR1 MNHNS, CDR2 SASEGT. Here the CDR3 reads CASSREDGRYNEQFF. The CDR3 nucleotides are TGTGCCAGCAGTAGAGAGGACGGAAGATACAATGAGCAGTTCTTC.

The CDR3 sequence is CASSFRSGVSYEQYV. CDR3 nucleotides: TGTGCCAGCAGCTTCAGGTCCGGGGTCTCCTACGAGCAGTACGTC. The chain is built from TRBV7-2 and TRBJ2-7, with TRBD2 as a possible D gene (5 bases). Looked up from germline, CDR1 is SGHTA and CDR2 is FQGNSA. The CDR3 is 15 residues long. With 3 bases removed from V and 0 bases from J, the gap between germline ends came to 12 bases.

This clonotype was recorded many times. This chain joins TRBV10-3 and TRBJ1-6; 7 bases are shared with TRBD1. The CDR3 has 16 residues. J lost 7 bases, V lost 2 bases, and 8 bases had no gene match. Germline CDR1 reads ENHRY; CDR2 reads SYGVKD. The CDR3 protein is CAISETRDRPNSPLHF. The CDR3 DNA is TGTGCCATCAGTGAGACCCGGGACAGACCCAATTCACCCCTCCACTTT.

This clonotype was counted at least ten times. This sequence joins TRBV5-5 and TRBJ2-1; TRBD1 agrees at 9 bases. The CDR3 runs 15 residues. With 1 base clipped from V and 7 bases from J, the junction kept 6 bases outside the gene matches. Per germline, CDR1 SGHKS and CDR2 YYEKEE (reference sequence). For the CDR3, the DNA is TGTGCCAGCAGCTTGACAGGGGGCTTCGGAAATGAGCAGTTCTTC. It yields the protein CASSLTGGFGNEQFF. Filled out from reference TRBV5-5 and TRBJ2-1, the complete variable domain reads DAGVTQSPTHLIKTRGQQVTLRCSPISGHKSVSWYQQVLGQGPQFIFQYYEKEERGRGNFPDRFSARQFPNYSSELNVNALLLGDSALYLCASSLTGGFGNEQFFGPGTRLTVL.

This chain uses TRBV5-5 with TRBJ2-1, with 10 nucleotides matching TRBD2. The trim removed 0 bases at V and 3 bases at J, leaving 6 bases unmatched. The CDR3 sequence is 17 residues long. Germline V gene data show CDR1 as SGHKS and CDR2 as YYEKEE (reference sequence). The CDR3 sequence is CASSLVWSSGGYNEQFF. The CDR3 bases are TGTGCCAGCAGCTTGGTGTGGTCTAGCGGGGGCTACAATGAGCAGTTCTTC.

The CDR3 sequence: CASSQVGRRGNTIYF. The CDR3 region has the DNA TGTGCCAGCAGCCAAGTTGGCAGGCGTGGAAACACCATATATTTT. This sequence joins TRBV14 and TRBJ1-3; D is ambiguous. Germline V gene lookup returns CDR1 SGHDN and CDR2 FVKESK. This CDR3 comprises 15 residues. V gave up 1 base and J gave up 3 bases, with 10 bases separating them.